A single sample gave rise to the 19 T cell receptor delta chains below, sequenced in a study of γδ T cells in repeated Plasmodium falciparum infection. TCRdb called clones anew from the multiplex PCR reads with CATT. The sample holds 40,000 to 55,000 delta-chain clones, more than 1.5% seen once. Flow sorting of PBMC yielded separate Vgamma9/Vdelta2+ and Vdelta2-negative gammadelta T cell populations for bulk repertoire analysis. The sequencing input was gamma-delta T cells from blood. Source of these receptors: a pool of human donors (malaria-infected and uninfected, not separated).

As regards this clone: For this DNA, TCRdb reports the protein of a much larger clone, which diverges at residue 5, most likely from a read error; the protein presented here is translated directly from the DNA. This chain links TRDV2 with TRDJ1; weak D call: TRDD3 (5 bases). Because TCRdb records no J gene, it was assigned here through a match of the DNA to germline. Germline assignment: CDR1 GEAIGNYY and CDR2 EKD. The V end was cut by 4 bases, the J end by 1 base, with 15 bases between. This CDR3 comprises 15 residues. This CDR3 is CACEWRGALTDKLIF. The CDR3 bases are TGTGCCTGTGAGTGGCGGGGGGCCCTCACCGATAAACTCATCTTT.

This clone was counted a few times. Translating this DNA gives a protein that differs at residue 8 from the TCRdb one, which belongs to a much larger clone; a read error is likely, and the protein shown is this translation. The J gene is TRDJ1, the V gene TRDV3; D might be TRDD3 (6 bases). TCRdb supplies no J gene; here it was assigned by aligning the nucleotide sequence to germline. Trimming took off 4 bases at V and 10 bases at J, with 31 bases between the two ends. From germline, CDR1 is TVYSNPD and CDR2 GDNSRS (reference sequence). The CDR3 runs 16 residues. CDR3 sequence reads: CASGRQTSRRDSRLIF. CDR3 sequence (DNA): TGTGCCTCCGGGCGGCAAACGTCCAGGAGGGATAGCAGACTCATCTTT.

Note on this clone: For this DNA, TCRdb reports the protein of a much larger clone, which diverges at residue 23, most likely from a read error; the protein presented here is translated directly from the DNA. No J gene was called, and the V gene is TRDV1; whether TRDD3, the table's D call, matches the DNA was not checked. Germline V gene lookup returns CDR1 TSWWSYY and CDR2 QGS. The CDR3 runs to 24 residues. The CDR3 sequence: CALGGPSLDYWGIRRTRYTDKLTF. The CDR3 nucleotides are TGTGCTCTTGGGGGACCGAGTCTCGACTACTGGGGGATACGCCGTACTCGGTACACCGATAAACTCACCTTT.

About this clone: The protein held in TCRdb is that of a much larger clone and does not match this DNA's translation at residue 12, likely because of a read error; the protein shown is translated from the DNA. This chain uses TRDV1 with TRDJ1; 7 nucleotides line up with TRDD2. The J gene, not given by TCRdb, was assigned here from a germline match of the nucleotide sequence. The germline gives CDR1 TSWWSYY, CDR2 QGS. The V segment lost 4 bases and the J segment 8 bases; nucleotides outside the gene matches: 19. The CDR3 loop spans 17 amino acids. The CDR3 DNA is TGTGCTCTTGGGGGACCCGTATTTCCTACAAGGGTGGTGAAACTCATCTTT. This sequence encodes CALGGPVFPTRVVKLIF.

This clone was observed a handful of times. TCRdb's entry gives the protein of a much larger clone, which mismatches this DNA's translation at residue 8, likely from a read error; the protein reported here is translated from the DNA. The chain is built from TRDV1 and TRDJ1; unclear D gene. In the absence of a J gene in TCRdb, the DNA was matched to germline to assign it here. Germline V gene data show CDR1 as TSWWSYY and CDR2 as QGS. This CDR3 is built from 16 residues. Trimming took 3 bases from V and 0 from J, leaving 14 bases between them. CDR3 nucleotide sequence: TGTGCTCTTGGGGACCCGTCCCTTTTCGACACCGATAAACTCATCTTT. Translated: CALGDPSLFDTDKLIF.

This clone has a handful of counts. The protein held in TCRdb is that of a much larger clone and does not match this DNA's translation at residue 14, likely because of a read error; the protein shown is translated from the DNA. V is TRDV3 and J is TRDJ1; TRDD3 matches at 8 bases. The J gene, absent from TCRdb, was called here by matching the DNA to germline. The CDR3 length is 17 residues. CDR1 is TVYSNPD, CDR2 GDNSRS, per germline (reference sequence). CDR3: CAFNGNPGGLYTDRLIF. The CDR3 coding sequence is TGTGCCTTTAATGGTAATCCTGGGGGACTGTACACCGATAGACTCATCTTT.

A note on this clone: TCRdb's entry gives the protein of a much larger clone, which mismatches this DNA's translation at residue 9, likely from a read error; the protein reported here is translated from the DNA. The V gene is given as TRDV3, and no J gene call is available; TRDD3 was called by the table and not checked on the DNA. This CDR3 has 13 residues. Germline CDR1 TVYSNPD, CDR2 GDNSRS (reference sequence). CDR3 coding DNA: TGTGCCTTTTGTCCCGACTGGGGACGTTGGCTCATCTTT. Translation: CAFCPDWGRWLIF.

Remarks on this clone: This DNA translates differently at residue 12 from the TCRdb protein, which is that of a much larger clone; a read error is likely, and the protein shown is the DNA's own translation. The V gene is TRDV3, the J gene TRDJ1, with TRDD3 matching 7 bases. Matching the DNA to germline supplied the J gene, which TCRdb does not give. The length of the CDR3 is 21 residues. V dropped 0 bases and J dropped 0; count of bases not matched to a gene: 25. Per the germline V gene, CDR1 is TVYSNPD and CDR2 is GDNSRS (reference sequence). The CDR3, as DNA: TGTGCCTTTAGCTTTATAGAGACGGCCTACATCTCCTGGGGGGACACCGATAAACTCATCTTT. This codes for CAFSFIETAYISWGDTDKLIF.

A remark on this clone: This DNA's translation differs at residue 17 from TCRdb's protein, which comes from a much larger clone; a read error is likely, and the protein shown is translated from the DNA. This CDR3 reads CAFNELISPTGGHHLYIDKLIF. CDR3 bases: TGTGCCTTTAATGAATTAATATCCCCCACTGGGGGACACCATTTGTACATCGATAAACTCATCTTT. The chain is built from TRDV3 and TRDJ1; 9 positions match TRDD3. Matching the DNA to germline supplied the J gene, which TCRdb does not give. J was trimmed by 4 bases and V by 1 base; bases with no gene match: 31. The germline gives CDR1 TVYSNPD, CDR2 GDNSRS (reference sequence). The CDR3 sequence is 22 residues long.

Note on this clone: This DNA translates differently at residue 11 from the TCRdb protein, which is that of a much larger clone; a read error is likely, and the protein shown is the DNA's own translation. The chain uses TRDV2 and TRDJ1; 9 positions match TRDD2. The J gene is absent in TCRdb and was assigned here via DNA matching to germline. V lost 4 bases, J lost 0 bases, and 17 bases stayed unmatched. Germline V gene lookup returns CDR1 GEAIGNYY and CDR2 EKD. The CDR3 extends over 19 amino acids. CDR3: CACEGLPTGGHKDTDKLIF. The DNA for the CDR3 is TGTGCCTGTGAAGGCCTTCCTACCGGGGGACACAAGGACACCGATAAACTCATCTTT.

At least ten counts were recorded for this clone. Since a far larger clone is one base different, this is likely a read error. The chain recombines TRDV2 with TRDJ1, with 13 bases fitting TRDD3. Germline CDR1 reads GEAIGNYY; CDR2 reads EKD. The CDR3 runs to 24 residues. CDR3 sequence: CARDTVVLGDTGVSPRASTDKLIF. DNA for the CDR3: TGTGCCCGTGACACCGTTGTACTGGGGGATACGGGTGTCTCGCCTAGGGCATCCACCGATAAACTCATCTTT.

As to this clone: TCRdb's protein for this DNA is that of a much larger clone and differs from the translation at residue 4, likely a read error; the protein shown is the DNA translation. This chain joins TRDV2 and TRDJ1, with a possible D match to TRDD3 (5 bases). TCRdb carries no J gene annotation; the J gene was assigned here by matching the DNA with germline. Germline V gene data show CDR1 as GEAIGNYY and CDR2 as EKD. The CDR3 has 15 amino acids. The CDR3 is CACNTVVTRGDKLIF. The CDR3 region has the DNA TGTGCCTGTAACACCGTGGTAACCAGGGGAGATAAACTCATCTTT.

This clone was seen a handful of times. The TCRdb record carries a much larger clone's protein, which differs from this DNA's translation at residue 17; a read error is the likely cause, and the protein listed here is the DNA translation. The genes are TRDV2 and TRDJ1; D is tentatively TRDD2 or TRDD3 (5 bases each). V shed 1 base and J shed 0 bases, with 41 bases lying between them. CDR1 GEAIGNYY and CDR2 EKD come from the germline V gene. This CDR3 contains 25 residues. CDR3 sequence (DNA): TGTGCCTGTGACACGGGCCTTCTTTCAGGGTCGGGATGTCACCCCCCAAGGTGGTACACCGATAAACTCATCTTT. Amino acid sequence: CACDTGLLSGSGCHPPRWYTDKLIF.

This clone has more than one count but fewer than ten. This likely came from a read error, as a far larger clone is one base away. This same CDR3 is encoded by further DNA sequences in the sample. The V gene is TRDV3, the J gene TRDJ1, with TRDD3 matching over 11 bases. No J gene was available from TCRdb, and it was assigned here by a germline match of the DNA. Germline V gives CDR1 TVYSNPD, CDR2 GDNSRS (reference sequence). Trimming cost V 3 bases and J 3 bases; bases outside gene matches: 27. This CDR3 is 21 amino acids long. In DNA form, the CDR3 reads TGTGCCTTCGAGACTTGGCCTTCCGCCTATAGTGGGGGATACGTCTCCGATAAACTCATCTTT. It is translated as CAFETWPSAYSGGYVSDKLIF. Drawing the rest from reference TRDV3 and TRDJ1, the complete variable domain is CDKVTQSSPDQTVASGSEVVLLCTYDTVYSNPDLFWYRIRPDYSFQFVFYGDNSRSEGADFTQGRFSVKHILTQKAFHLVISPVRTEDSATYYCAFETWPSAYSGGYVSDKLIFGKGTRVTVEP.

This clone was seen repeatedly, ten times or more. Other DNA sequences in this specimen translate into the identical CDR3. This chain links TRDV1 with TRDJ1, with D possibly being TRDD2 (7 bases). In germline, CDR1 is TSWWSYY, CDR2 QGS. This CDR3 region has 20 residues. V was shortened by 9 bases and J by 5 bases, with 37 bases between the two germline ends. The CDR3 nucleotides are TGTGCTCTCACGCGATTCCTACTCACGGCGGGGGGACTTGGATCTGATAAACTCATCTTT. Amino acid sequence: CALTRFLLTAGGLGSDKLIF.

By share of the sample, this clone is medium-sized. Other DNA sequences from this sample encode an identical CDR3 as well. The rearrangement links TRDV1 to TRDJ1; 7 nucleotides line up with TRDD3. CDR1 is TSWWSYY, CDR2 QGS, per germline. This CDR3 region has 21 residues. Trimming removed 5 bases from V and 0 bases from J; junction bases left unmatched: 24. The CDR3 bases are TGTGCTCTTGGGATAACTGTCCAGATCGCTGGGGGGCTAAACTACACCGATAAACTCATCTTT. Amino acid sequence: CALGITVQIAGGLNYTDKLIF.

In the case of this clone: Translating this DNA gives a protein that differs at residue 8 from the TCRdb one, which belongs to a much larger clone; a read error is likely, and the protein shown is this translation. This chain uses TRDV1 with TRDJ1, with 11 bases matching TRDD3. The CDR3 sequence is 22 residues long. With V trimmed by 9 bases and J by 0 bases, 27 bases remained unmatched. The germline CDR1 and CDR2 sequences are TSWWSYY and QGS. The CDR3 spells CALSKYRDWGITLGLYTDKLIF. DNA for the CDR3: TGTGCTCTCAGTAAGTACCGCGACTGGGGGATAACCTTGGGATTGTACACCGATAAACTCATCTTT.

The table lists this clone with many counts. Given a far larger clone just one base away, this is likely a sequencing read error. In the same sample, other DNA sequences code for this CDR3. The rearrangement uses TRDV2 and TRDJ1; D remains ambiguous. Here the J gene was assigned by germline matching of the DNA, as TCRdb has none. The CDR3 extends over 15 amino acids. Germline V gene sequence: CDR1 GEAIGNYY, CDR2 EKD. The CDR3 is CACDTVQRNTDKLIF. The CDR3, as DNA: TGTGCCTGCGACACCGTCCAGCGTAACACCGATAAACTCATCTTT.

This clone has a handful of counts. TCRdb records a much larger clone's protein for this DNA, with a difference at residue 5 that likely arises from a read error; the protein given is the translation of the DNA. The chain couples TRDV2 to TRDJ1; 8 positions match TRDD3. TCRdb does not report a J gene; here it was assigned by matching the DNA to germline references. The CDR3 has 17 amino acids. Germline V lookup: CDR1 GEAIGNYY, CDR2 EKD. Losses at the gene ends were 3 bases for V and 0 bases for J; bases not matched to a gene: 11. CDR3 protein: CACDLLGDLEHTDKLIF. In DNA, the CDR3 is TGTGCCTGTGACCTTCTGGGGGACCTAGAGCACACCGATAAACTCATCTTT.